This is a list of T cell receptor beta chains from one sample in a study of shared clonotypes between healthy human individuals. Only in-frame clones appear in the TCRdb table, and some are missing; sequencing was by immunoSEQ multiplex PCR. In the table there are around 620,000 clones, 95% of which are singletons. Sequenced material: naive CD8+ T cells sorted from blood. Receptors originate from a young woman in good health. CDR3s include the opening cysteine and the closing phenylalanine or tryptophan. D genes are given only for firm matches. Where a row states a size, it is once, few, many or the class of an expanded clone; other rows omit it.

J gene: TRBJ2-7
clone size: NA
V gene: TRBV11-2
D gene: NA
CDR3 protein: CASSFRLAWEQYF
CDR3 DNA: TGTGCCAGCAGCTTCCGCCTAGCTTGGGAGCAGTACTTC

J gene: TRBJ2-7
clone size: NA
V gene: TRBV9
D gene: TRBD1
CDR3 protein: CASSVGQGILYEQYF
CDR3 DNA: TGTGCCAGCAGCGTGGGACAGGGGATTTTGTACGAGCAGTACTTC

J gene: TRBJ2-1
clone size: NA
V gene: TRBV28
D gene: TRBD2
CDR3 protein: CASSGRAGAYNEQFF
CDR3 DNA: TGTGCCAGCAGCGGGCGAGCGGGAGCCTACAATGAGCAGTTCTTC

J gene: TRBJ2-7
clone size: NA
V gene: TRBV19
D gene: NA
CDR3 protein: CASKRGYEQYF
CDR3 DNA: TGTGCCAGTAAACGGGGCTACGAGCAGTACTTC

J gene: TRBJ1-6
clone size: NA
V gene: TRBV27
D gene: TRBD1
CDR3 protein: CASRTGGDGSPLHF
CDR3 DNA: TGTGCCAGCAGGACAGGGGGCGATGGTTCACCCCTCCACTTT

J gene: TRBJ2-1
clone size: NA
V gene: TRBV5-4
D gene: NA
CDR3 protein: CASSFFSVGDEQFF
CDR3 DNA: TGTGCCAGCAGCTTTTTCTCGGTCGGCGATGAGCAGTTCTTC

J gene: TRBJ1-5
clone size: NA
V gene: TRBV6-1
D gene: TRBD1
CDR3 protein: CAIRDSETSNQPQHF
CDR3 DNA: TGTGCCATCCGGGACAGTGAAACTAGCAATCAGCCCCAGCATTTT

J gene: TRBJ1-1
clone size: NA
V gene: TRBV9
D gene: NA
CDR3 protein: CASNGGGKAFF
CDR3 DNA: TGTGCCAGCAACGGAGGGGGAAAAGCTTTCTTT

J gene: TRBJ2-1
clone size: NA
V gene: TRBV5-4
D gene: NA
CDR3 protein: CASSLGLPNEQFF
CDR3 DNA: TGTGCCAGCAGCTTGGGACTTCCTAATGAGCAGTTCTTC

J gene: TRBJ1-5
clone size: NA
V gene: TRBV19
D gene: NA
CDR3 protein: CASSTLFGAEYQPQHF
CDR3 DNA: TGTGCCAGTAGTACGCTTTTTGGGGCTGAGTATCAGCCCCAGCATTTT

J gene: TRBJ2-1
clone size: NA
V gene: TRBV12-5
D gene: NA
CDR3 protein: CASGLSGVSGEQFF
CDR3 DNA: TGTGCTAGTGGTTTGTCCGGAGTCTCGGGTGAGCAGTTCTTC

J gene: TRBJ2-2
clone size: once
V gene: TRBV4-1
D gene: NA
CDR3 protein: CASSHNTGELFF
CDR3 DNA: TGCGCCAGCAGCCATAACACCGGGGAGCTGTTTTTT

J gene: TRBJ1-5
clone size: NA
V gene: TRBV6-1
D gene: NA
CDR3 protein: CASSEWWRMPQHF
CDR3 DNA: TGTGCCAGCAGTGAATGGTGGAGGATGCCCCAGCATTTT

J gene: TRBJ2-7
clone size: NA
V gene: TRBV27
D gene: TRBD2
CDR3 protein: CASSSPGTSGRSSYEQYF
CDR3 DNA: TGTGCCAGCAGCTCCCCAGGGACTAGCGGGAGGAGCTCCTACGAGCAGTACTTC

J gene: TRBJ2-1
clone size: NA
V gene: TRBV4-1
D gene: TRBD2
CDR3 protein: CASSQENGAGENEQFF
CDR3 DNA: TGCGCCAGCAGCCAAGAGAATGGAGCGGGAGAGAATGAGCAGTTCTTC

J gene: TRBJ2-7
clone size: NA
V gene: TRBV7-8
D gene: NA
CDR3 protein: CASSLGDDLYYEQYF
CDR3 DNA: TGTGCCAGCAGCTTAGGGGATGACCTATACTACGAGCAGTACTTC

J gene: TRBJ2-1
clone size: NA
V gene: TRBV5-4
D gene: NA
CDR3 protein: CASMEGSYNEQFF
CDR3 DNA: TGTGCCAGCATGGAAGGCTCCTACAATGAGCAGTTCTTC

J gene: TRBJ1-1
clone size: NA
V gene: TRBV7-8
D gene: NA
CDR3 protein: CASSIKEGGTEAFF
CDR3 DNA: TGTGCCAGCAGCATAAAAGAGGGTGGCACTGAAGCTTTCTTT

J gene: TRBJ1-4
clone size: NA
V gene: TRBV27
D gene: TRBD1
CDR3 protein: CASSSTGVYEKLFF
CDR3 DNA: TGTGCCAGCAGTTCGACAGGGGTTTATGAAAAACTGTTTTTT

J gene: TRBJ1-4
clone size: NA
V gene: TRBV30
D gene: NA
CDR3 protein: CAWSLGQPNEKLFF
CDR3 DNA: TGTGCCTGGAGTCTTGGGCAGCCTAATGAAAAACTGTTTTTT

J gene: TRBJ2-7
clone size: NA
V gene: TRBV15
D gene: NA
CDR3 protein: CATSRPGQTPPYEQYF
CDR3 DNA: TGTGCCACCAGCAGACCCGGGCAGACGCCCCCCTACGAGCAGTACTTC

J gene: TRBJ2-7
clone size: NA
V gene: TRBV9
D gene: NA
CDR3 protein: CASSVGSLYEQYF
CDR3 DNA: TGTGCCAGCAGCGTAGGTAGTCTGTACGAGCAGTACTTC

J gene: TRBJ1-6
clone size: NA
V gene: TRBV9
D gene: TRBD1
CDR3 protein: CASSVGRGGSPLHF
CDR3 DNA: TGTGCCAGCAGCGTAGGCAGGGGGGGTTCACCCCTCCACTTT

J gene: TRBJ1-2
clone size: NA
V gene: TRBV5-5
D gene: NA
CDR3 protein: CASSLQGVPLGNYGYTF
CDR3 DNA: TGTGCCAGCAGCTTGCAAGGGGTCCCCTTGGGAAACTATGGCTACACCTTC

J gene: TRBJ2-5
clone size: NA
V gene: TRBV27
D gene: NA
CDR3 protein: CASSPTVETETQYF
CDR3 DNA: TGTGCCAGCAGCCCCACGGTGGAAACAGAGACCCAGTACTTC

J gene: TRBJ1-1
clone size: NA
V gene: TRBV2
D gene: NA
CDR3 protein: CASGNGGFLTEAFF
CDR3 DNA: TGTGCCAGCGGAAATGGGGGATTCCTCACTGAAGCTTTCTTT

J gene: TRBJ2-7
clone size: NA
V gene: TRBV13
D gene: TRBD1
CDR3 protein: CASSQNRGRLGEQYF
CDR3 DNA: TGTGCCAGCAGCCAAAACAGGGGACGACTGGGAGAGCAGTACTTC

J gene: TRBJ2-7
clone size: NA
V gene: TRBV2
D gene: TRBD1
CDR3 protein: CASSERTGGFVEQYF
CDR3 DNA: TGTGCCAGCAGCGAACGGACAGGGGGCTTCGTCGAGCAGTACTTC

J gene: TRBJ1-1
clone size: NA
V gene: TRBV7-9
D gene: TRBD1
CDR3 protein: CASSLGDRGLDTEAFF
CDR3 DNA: TGTGCCAGCAGCTTAGGGGACAGGGGGCTTGACACTGAAGCTTTCTTT

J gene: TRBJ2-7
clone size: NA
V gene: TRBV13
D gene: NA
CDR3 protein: CASSVDSGGLEQYF
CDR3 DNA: TGTGCCAGCAGCGTGGACAGTGGGGGCCTCGAGCAGTACTTC

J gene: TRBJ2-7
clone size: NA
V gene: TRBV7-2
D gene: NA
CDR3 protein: CASSLETKAYEQYF
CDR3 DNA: TGTGCCAGCAGCTTAGAGACTAAAGCCTACGAGCAGTACTTC

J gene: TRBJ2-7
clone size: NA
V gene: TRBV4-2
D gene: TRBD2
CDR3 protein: CASSPLTSGYEQYF
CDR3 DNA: TGTGCCAGCAGCCCCCTGACTAGCGGGTACGAGCAGTACTTC

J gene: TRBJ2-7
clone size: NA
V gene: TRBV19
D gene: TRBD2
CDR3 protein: CASTRTSGGDSYEQYF
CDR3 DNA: TGTGCCAGTACTAGGACTAGCGGTGGGGACTCCTACGAGCAGTACTTC

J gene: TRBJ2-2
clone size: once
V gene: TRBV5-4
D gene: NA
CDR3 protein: CASSLVTGRGVAGELFF
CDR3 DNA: TGTGCCAGCAGCTTGGTTACGGGACGCGGGGTAGCCGGGGAGCTGTTTTTT